This T cell receptor beta chain was retrieved from a study of T cells in Graves' hyperthyroidism and ophthalmopathy. There were TCR beta CDR3 regions amplified from RNA transcripts. TCR CDR3 underwent first-round RT-PCR with the HTBI primer set. One entry per CDR3 protein, called by TCRdb with MiXCR from the multiplex PCR reads. The top ten clones hold roughly 44% of a sample with 500,000 to 650,000 distinct CDR3 sequences, 20% of them seen once. CDR1 is SNHLY and CDR2 is FYNNEI in the germline V gene. This CDR3 has 13 amino acids. V was trimmed by 6 bases and J by 4 bases, leaving 10 bases between them. This clonotype was counted at least ten times.

Source material: blood. The genes are TRBV2 and TRBJ1-5, with a weak D call TRBD1 (6 bases). This clonotype originated in a middle-aged man with Graves' ophthalmopathy. The CDR3 DNA sequence: TGTGCCAGCAGATACAGGGTGAATCAGCCCCAGCATTTT. Translating it yields CASRYRVNQPQHF.